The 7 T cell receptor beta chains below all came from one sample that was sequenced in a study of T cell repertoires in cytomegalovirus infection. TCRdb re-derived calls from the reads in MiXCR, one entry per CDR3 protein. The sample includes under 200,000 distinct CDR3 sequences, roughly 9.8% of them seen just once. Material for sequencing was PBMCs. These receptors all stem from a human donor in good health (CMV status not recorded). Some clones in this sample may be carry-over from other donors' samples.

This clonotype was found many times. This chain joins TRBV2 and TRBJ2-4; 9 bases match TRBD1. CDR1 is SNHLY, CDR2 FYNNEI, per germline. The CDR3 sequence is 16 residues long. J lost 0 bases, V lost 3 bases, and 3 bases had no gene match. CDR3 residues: CASSDWTGVAKNIQYF. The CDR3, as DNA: TGTGCCAGCAGTGATTGGACAGGGGTAGCCAAAAACATTCAGTACTTC. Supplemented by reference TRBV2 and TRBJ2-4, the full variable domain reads EPEVTQTPSHQVTQMGQEVILRCVPISNHLYFYWYRQILGQKVEFLVSFYNNEISEKSEIFDDQFSVERPDGSNFTLKIRSTKLEDSAMYFCASSDWTGVAKNIQYFGAGTRLSVL.

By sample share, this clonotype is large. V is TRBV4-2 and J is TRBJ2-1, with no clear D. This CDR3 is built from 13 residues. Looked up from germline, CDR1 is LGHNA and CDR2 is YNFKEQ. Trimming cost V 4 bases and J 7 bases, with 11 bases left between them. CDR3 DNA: TGTGCCAGCAGCCGATCCGGGTGGAATGAGCAGTTCTTC. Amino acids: CASSRSGWNEQFF.

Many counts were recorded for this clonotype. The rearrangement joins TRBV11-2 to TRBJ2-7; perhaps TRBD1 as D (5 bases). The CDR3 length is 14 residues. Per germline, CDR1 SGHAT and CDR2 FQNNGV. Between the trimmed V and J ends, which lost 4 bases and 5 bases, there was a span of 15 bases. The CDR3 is CASSSPDRVHEQYF. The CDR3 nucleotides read TGTGCCAGCAGCTCACCCGACAGAGTCCACGAGCAGTACTTC.

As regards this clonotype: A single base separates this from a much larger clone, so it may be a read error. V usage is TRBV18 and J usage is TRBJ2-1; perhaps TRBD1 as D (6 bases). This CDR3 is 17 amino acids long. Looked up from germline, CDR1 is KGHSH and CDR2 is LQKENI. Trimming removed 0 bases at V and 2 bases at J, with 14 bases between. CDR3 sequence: CASSPPQGQGTYNEQFF. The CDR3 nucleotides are TGTGCCAGCTCACCACCCCAGGGGCAAGGGACCTACAATGAGCAGTTCTTC. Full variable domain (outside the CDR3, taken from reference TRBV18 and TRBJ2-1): NAGVMQNPRHLVRRRGQEARLRCSPMKGHSHVYWYRQLPEEGLKFMVYLQKENIIDESGMPKERFSAEFPKEGPSILRIQQVVRGDSAAYFCASSPPQGQGTYNEQFFGPGTRLTVL.

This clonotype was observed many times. The CDR3 DNA follows: TGTGCCAGCAGCTTAGTTCGGGGGGCTGAGCAGTTCTTC. The encoded protein is CASSLVRGAEQFF. The gene calls are TRBV7-8 and TRBJ2-1; TRBD2 is a possible D gene (7 bases). Germline-derived CDR1 and CDR2 are SGHVS and FQNEAQ. V was clipped by 1 base and J by 9 bases, with 10 bases between them. The CDR3 length is 13 residues.

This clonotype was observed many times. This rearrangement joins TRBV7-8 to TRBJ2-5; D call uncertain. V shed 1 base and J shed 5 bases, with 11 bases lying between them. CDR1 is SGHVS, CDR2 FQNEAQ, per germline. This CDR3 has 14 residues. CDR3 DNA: TGTGCCAGCAGCTTAGAGTCTTTTTTGGAGACCCAGTACTTC. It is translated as CASSLESFLETQYF.

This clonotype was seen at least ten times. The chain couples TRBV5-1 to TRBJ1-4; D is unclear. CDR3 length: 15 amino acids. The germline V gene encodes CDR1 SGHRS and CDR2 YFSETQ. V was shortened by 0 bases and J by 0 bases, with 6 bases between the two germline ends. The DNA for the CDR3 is TGCGCCAGCAGCTTGGGGTCCGCAACTAATGAAAAACTGTTTTTT. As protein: CASSLGSATNEKLFF. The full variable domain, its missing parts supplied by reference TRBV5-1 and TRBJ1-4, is KAGVTQTPRYLIKTRGQQVTLSCSPISGHRSVSWYQQTPGQGLQFLFEYFSETQRNKGNFPGRFSGRQFSNSRSEMNVSTLELGDSALYLCASSLGSATNEKLFFGSGTQLSVL.